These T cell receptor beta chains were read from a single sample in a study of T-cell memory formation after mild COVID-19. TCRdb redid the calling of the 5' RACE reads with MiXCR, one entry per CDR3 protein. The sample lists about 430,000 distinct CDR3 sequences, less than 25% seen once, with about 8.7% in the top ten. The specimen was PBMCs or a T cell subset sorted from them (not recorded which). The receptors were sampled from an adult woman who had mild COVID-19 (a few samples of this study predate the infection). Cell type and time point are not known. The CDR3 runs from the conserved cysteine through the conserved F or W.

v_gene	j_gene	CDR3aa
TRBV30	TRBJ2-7	CAWSVEGPYEQYF
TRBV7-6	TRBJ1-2	CASSFGQGPATF
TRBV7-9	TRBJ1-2	CASSAGGADYGYTF
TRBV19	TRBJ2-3	CASSPTSGRADTQYF
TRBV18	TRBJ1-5	CASSESGTVNQPQHF
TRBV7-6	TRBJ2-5	CASALMGRFQETQYF
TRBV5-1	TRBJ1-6	CASSLESLQAPLHF
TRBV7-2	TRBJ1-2	CASSLARDRGLHGYTF
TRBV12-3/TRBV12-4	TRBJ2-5	CASSPIGETQYF
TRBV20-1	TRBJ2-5	CSARDSIFSRGGGAKETQYF
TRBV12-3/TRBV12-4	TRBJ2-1	CASSFQEAISNEQFF
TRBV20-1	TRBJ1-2	CSARDTGTAYGYTF
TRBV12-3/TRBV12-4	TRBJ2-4	CASSPGDIQYF
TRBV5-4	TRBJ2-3	CASSLLLGLAATDTQYF
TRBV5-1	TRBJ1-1	CASNLHLNTEAFF
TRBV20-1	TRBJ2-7	CSARTRYEQYF
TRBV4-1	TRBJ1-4	CASSQLEGLPEVLFF
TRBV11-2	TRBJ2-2	CASSMPGLASGELFF
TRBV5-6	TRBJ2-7	CASSQGNYEQYF
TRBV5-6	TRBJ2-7	CASSWGGNEQYF
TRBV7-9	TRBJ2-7	CASSSLRGGYEQYF
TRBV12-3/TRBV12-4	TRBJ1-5	CASSFRGDQPQHF
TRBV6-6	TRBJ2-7	CASSRLAGGEEQYF